This TCR beta chain was retrieved from a study of read filtering for tumor transcriptome and immune sequencing. Study-level information: Revised staging placed 8 or 9 patients in R-ISS I, approximately 16 in II, about 7 in III. Study-wide findings and caveats: Dropping single-read clonotypes raised IR-seq and RNA-seq shared-clonotype correlation.

From about 0.4 ug of RNA, a library with molecular barcoded alpha/delta and beta/gamma adaptors was made. TCRdb reprocessed the reads with MiXCR, giving one entry per CDR3 protein. The table includes fewer than 100,000 distinct CDR3 sequences, about 12% detected once. V was shortened by 2 bases and J by 2 bases, with 13 bases between the two germline ends. The CDR3 sequence is 16 residues long. Germline CDR1 KGHDR, CDR2 SFDVKD. As for this clonotype: What it binds is unknown.

Sequenced sample: a population of CD138-negative cells sorted from bone marrow. The TCR originated in a donor over 35 with multiple myeloma. The chain joins TRBV24-1 to TRBJ2-3; tentatively, D is TRBD1 (5 bases). The DNA of the CDR3 is TGTGCCACCAGTGATTACCCAGGGAAATCCACAGATACGCAGTATTTT. It codes for CATSDYPGKSTDTQYF.